This TCR beta chain was captured in a study of cytomegalovirus exposure and HLA in healthy donors. Per the germline V gene, CDR1 is MNHEY and CDR2 is SMNVEV (reference sequence). With 4 bases clipped from V and 2 bases from J, the junction kept 8 bases outside the gene matches. This CDR3 contains 16 residues. Study-level findings and limits: A later analysis found that most CMV-associated TCR beta chains appeared HLA-restricted. Cytomegalovirus association was assigned to over 150 TCR beta chains.

With respect to this clone: Antigen specificity is unknown.

Vbeta (60) and Jbeta (13) primers were used in the PCR. Sequenced by immunoSEQ multiplex PCR; TCRdb stores in-frame clones only, minus some. The data hold around 200,000 clones, with 79% observed a single time. The chain has TRBV27 and TRBJ2-5, with 9 bases aligning to TRBD2. Sequencing was carried out using PBMCs. This TCR was recovered from a woman in her forties or fifties in good health and CMV-seronegative. The DNA for the CDR3 is TGTGCCAGCAGTTCCGGACTAGCGAGGGGGCAAGAGACCCAGTACTTC. Protein product: CASSSGLARGQETQYF.